This TCR beta chain was found in a study of cytomegalovirus exposure and HLA in healthy donors. PCR used 60 Vbeta primers and 13 Jbeta primers. Profiled with immunoSEQ multiplex PCR; TCRdb holds only in-frame clones, not every one. This sample has 45,000 to 65,000 clones, with roughly 85% found just once. Per germline, CDR1 MRHNA and CDR2 SNTAGT. The CDR3 is 16 residues long. Trimming left V 2 bases short and J 0 bases short, with 8 bases between. The sequence derives from a young man in good health and CMV-seronegative. Sequenced sample: PBMCs. V and J are TRBV6-4 and TRBJ2-6; the D gene is possibly TRBD2 (5 bases). The CDR3 bases are TGTGCCAGCAGTGACCATAGCGTCTCTGGGGCCAACGTCCTGACTTTC. Its protein is CASSDHSVSGANVLTF.